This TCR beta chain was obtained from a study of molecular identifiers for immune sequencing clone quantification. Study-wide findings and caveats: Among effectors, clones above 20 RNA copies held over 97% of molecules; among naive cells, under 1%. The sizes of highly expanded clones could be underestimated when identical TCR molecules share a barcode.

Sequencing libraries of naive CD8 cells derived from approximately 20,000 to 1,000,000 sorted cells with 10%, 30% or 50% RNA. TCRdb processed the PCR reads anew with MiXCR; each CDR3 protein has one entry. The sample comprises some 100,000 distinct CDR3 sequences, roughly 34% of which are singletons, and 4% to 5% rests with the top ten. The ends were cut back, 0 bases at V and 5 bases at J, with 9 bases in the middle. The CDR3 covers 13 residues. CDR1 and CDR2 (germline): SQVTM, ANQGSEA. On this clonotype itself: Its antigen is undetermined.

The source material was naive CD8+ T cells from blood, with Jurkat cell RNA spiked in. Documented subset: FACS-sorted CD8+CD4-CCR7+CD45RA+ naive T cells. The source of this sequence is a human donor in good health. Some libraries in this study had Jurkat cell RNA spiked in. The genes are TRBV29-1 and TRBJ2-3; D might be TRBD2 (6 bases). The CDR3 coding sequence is TGCAGCGTTGAAGAGGGGACTCGAGATACGCAGTATTTT. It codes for CSVEEGTRDTQYF.